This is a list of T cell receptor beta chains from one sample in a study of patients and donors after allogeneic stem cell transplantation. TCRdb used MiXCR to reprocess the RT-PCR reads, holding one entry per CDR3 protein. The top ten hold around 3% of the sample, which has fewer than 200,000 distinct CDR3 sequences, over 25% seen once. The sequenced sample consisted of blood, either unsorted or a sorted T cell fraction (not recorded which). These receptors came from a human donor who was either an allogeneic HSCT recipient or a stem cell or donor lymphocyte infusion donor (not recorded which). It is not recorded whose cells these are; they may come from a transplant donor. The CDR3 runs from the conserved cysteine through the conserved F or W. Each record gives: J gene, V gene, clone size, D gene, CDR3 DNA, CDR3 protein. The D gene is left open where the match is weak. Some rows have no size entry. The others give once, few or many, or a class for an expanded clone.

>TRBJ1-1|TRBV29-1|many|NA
TGCAGCGTTGCCCGGGTGGGGGGTACTGAAGCTTTCTTT
CSVARVGGTEAFF
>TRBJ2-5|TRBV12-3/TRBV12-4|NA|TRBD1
TGTGCCAGCAGTTCTGACAGGGTTTTCATCACGGCGACACAAGAGACCCAGTACTTC
CASSSDRVFITATQETQYF
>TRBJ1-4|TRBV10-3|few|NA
TGTGCCATCAGTGAGTCTACAGGGTTGGCGGAAAAACTGTTTTTT
CAISESTGLAEKLFF
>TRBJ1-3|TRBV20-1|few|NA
TGCAGTGCTACTGATCTCTTAGTCCGGGCCCACTCTGGAAACACCATATATTTT
CSATDLLVRAHSGNTIYF
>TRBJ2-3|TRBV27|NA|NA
TGTGCCAGCAGTTTCCGACCCAGAACGGGGGATACGCAGTATTTT
CASSFRPRTGDTQYF
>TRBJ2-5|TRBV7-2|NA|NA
TGTGCCAGCAGCCCCAGCAGGGGGCGGGGGGAGACCCAGTACTTC
CASSPSRGRGETQYF
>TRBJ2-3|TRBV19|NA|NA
TGTGCCAGTAGTAGGGCCAGCACAGATACGCAGTATTTT
CASSRASTDTQYF
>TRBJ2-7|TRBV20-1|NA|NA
TGCAGTGCCCCGGACAGAACATACGAGCAGTACTTC
CSAPDRTYEQYF
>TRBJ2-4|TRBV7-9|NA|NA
TGTGCCAGCAGCGTTCGAGGCATTCAGTACTTC
CASSVRGIQYF
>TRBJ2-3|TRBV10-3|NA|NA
TGTGCCATCAGGAACACCGGGGCCTGGGATACGCAGTATTTT
CAIRNTGAWDTQYF
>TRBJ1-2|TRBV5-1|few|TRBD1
TGCGCCAGCAGCACAAGGACAGGGGGCGGCTATGGCTACACCTTC
CASSTRTGGGYGYTF
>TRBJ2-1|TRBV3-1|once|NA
TGTGCCAGCAGCCAAGGGAGCGGAAAGTACAATGAGCAGTTCTTC
CASSQGSGKYNEQFF
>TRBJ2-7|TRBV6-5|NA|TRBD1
TGTGCCAGCGCCCGGACAGGGATCTACGAGCAGTACTTC
CASARTGIYEQYF
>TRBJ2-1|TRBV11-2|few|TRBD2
TGTGCCAGCAGCTTAGAGGGACTAGCGGCACGTAGCTCCTACAATGAGCAGTTCTTC
CASSLEGLAARSSYNEQFF
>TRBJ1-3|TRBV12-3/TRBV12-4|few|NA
TGTGCCAGCAGTACCCTCCCGTCGGGGGCCTCTGGAAACACCATATATTTT
CASSTLPSGASGNTIYF
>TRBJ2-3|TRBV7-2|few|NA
TGTGCCAGCAGCTTACTAGCATCAGATACGCAGTATTTT
CASSLLASDTQYF
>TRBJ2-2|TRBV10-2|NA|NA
TGCGCCAGCGCAGGGTTGTCGAACACCGGGGAGCTGTTTTTT
CASAGLSNTGELFF
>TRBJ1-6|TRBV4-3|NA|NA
TGCGCCAGCAGCCAAGTGGAGGGCAATTCACCCCTCCACTTT
CASSQVEGNSPLHF
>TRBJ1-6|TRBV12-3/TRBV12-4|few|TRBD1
TGTGCCAGCAGTTCGGACAGGGGGTCACCCCTCCACTTT
CASSSDRGSPLHF
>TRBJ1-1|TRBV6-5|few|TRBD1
TGTGCCAGCAGTACACCGACAGGGGTGAACACTGAAGCTTTCTTT
CASSTPTGVNTEAFF
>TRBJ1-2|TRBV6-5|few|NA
TGTGCCAGCAGTTGGTCCATTAACAGCGCTAACTATGGCTACACCTTC
CASSWSINSANYGYTF
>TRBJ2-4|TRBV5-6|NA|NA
TGTGCCAGCAGCTTGCCGGGGTTAGCCAAAAACATTCAGTACTTC
CASSLPGLAKNIQYF
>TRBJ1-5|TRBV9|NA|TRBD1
TGTGCCAGCAGCGCCGGGACAGGGGGTAATCAGCCCCAGCATTTT
CASSAGTGGNQPQHF
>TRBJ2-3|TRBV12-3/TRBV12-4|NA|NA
TGTGCCAGCAGTTTAGAGGCAGGGTTTGCAGATACGCAGTATTTT
CASSLEAGFADTQYF